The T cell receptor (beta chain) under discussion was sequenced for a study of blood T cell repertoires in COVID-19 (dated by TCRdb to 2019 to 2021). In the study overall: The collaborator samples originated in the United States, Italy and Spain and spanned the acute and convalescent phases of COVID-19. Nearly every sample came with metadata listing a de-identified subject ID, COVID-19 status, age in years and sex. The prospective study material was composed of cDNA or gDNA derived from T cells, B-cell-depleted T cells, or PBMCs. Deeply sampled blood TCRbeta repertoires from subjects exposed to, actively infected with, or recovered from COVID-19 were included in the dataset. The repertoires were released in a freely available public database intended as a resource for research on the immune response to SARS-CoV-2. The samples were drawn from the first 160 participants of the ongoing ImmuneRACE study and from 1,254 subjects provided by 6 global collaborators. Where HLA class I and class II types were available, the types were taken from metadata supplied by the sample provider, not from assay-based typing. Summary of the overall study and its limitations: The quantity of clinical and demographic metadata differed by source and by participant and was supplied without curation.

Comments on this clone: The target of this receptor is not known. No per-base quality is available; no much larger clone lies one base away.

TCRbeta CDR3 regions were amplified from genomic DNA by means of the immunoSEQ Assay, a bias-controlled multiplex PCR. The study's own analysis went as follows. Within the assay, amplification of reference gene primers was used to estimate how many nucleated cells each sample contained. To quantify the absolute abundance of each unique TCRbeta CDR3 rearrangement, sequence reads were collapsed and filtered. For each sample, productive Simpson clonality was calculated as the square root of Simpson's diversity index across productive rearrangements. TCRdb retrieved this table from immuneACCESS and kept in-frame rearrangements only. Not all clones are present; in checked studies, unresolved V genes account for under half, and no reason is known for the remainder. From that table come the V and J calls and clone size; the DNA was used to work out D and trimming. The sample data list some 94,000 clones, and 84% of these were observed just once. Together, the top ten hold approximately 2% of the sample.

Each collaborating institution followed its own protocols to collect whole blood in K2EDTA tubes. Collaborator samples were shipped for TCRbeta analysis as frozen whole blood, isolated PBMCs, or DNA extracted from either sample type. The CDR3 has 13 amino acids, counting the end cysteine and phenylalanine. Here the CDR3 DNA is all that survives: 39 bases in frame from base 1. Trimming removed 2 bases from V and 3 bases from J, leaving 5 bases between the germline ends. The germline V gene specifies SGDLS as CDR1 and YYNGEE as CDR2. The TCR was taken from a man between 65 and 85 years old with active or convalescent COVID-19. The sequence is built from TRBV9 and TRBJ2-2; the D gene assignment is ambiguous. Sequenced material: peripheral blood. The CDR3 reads CASSVSDTGELFF. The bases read TGTGCCAGCAGCGTGTCCGACACCGGGGAGCTGTTTTTT.